The 13 T cell receptor beta chains reported below all come from one sample, sequenced in a study of cytotoxic CD8 clonotypes in ibrutinib-treated CLL. The repertoire was sequenced with immunoSEQ multiplex PCR; TCRdb's copy has only in-frame clones and lacks some. The sample lists about 130,000 clones; approximately 81% were seen once. Here the sequenced sample was PBMCs, taken after 12 months of ibrutinib treatment. All receptors come from a human donor with chronic lymphocytic leukemia.

In its sample, this clone was seen a few times. The gene calls are TRBV15 and TRBJ1-1; D unresolved. The CDR3 runs to 13 residues. V was pared by 0 bases and J by 6 bases, with 8 bases between. Germline V gives CDR1 LNHNV, CDR2 YYDKDF (reference sequence). The CDR3 loop is CATSRDRRPEAFF. The CDR3 coding sequence is TGTGCCACCAGCAGAGATCGGAGGCCTGAAGCTTTCTTT. Looking up the rest from reference TRBV15 and TRBJ1-1 gives the full variable domain: DAMVIQNPRYQVTQFGKPVTLSCSQTLNHNVMYWYQQKSSQAPKLLFHYYDKDFNNEADTPDNFQSRRPNTSFCFLDIRSPGLGDTAMYLCATSRDRRPEAFFGQGTRLTVV.

The J gene is TRBJ2-1, the V gene TRBV7-9; TRBD2 aligns across 10 bases. Losses at the gene ends were 2 bases for V and 8 bases for J; bases not matched to a gene: 3. The CDR3 loop spans 14 amino acids. Germline CDR1 reads SEHNR; CDR2 reads FQNEAQ (reference sequence). CDR3 coding DNA: TGTGCCAGCAGCTTAACTAGCGGGACGCATGAGCAGTTCTTC. Translating gives CASSLTSGTHEQFF.

The chain combines TRBV5-5 with TRBJ1-2, with D perhaps matching TRBD1 (5 bases). This CDR3 contains 14 residues. Germline values: CDR1 SGHKS, CDR2 YYEKEE (reference sequence). V shed 2 bases and J shed 8 bases, with 16 bases lying between them. CDR3 bases: TGTGCCAGCAGCTTTATCGGGGCTGGGTTGGGCTACACCTTC. Encoded protein: CASSFIGAGLGYTF.

This clone was recorded only once. The gene calls are TRBV5-5 and TRBJ1-3; possible D gene TRBD1, 5 bases. Trimming cost V 0 bases and J 2 bases, with 9 bases left between them. This CDR3 has 15 amino acids. In germline, CDR1 is SGHKS, CDR2 YYEKEE (reference sequence). The CDR3 loop reads CASSLVGAPGNTIYF. The CDR3 nucleotides read TGTGCCAGCAGCTTGGTAGGGGCGCCTGGAAACACCATATATTTT.

This clone came up once. J is TRBJ2-1 and V is TRBV11-2; D perhaps matches TRBD2 (6 bases). Trimming pared 6 bases from V and 6 bases from J, leaving 9 bases between. The CDR3 has 12 amino acids. Germline V gene data show CDR1 as SGHAT and CDR2 as FQNNGV. The DNA for the CDR3 is TGTGCCAGCAGACGTAGCGGCAATGAGCAGTTCTTC. Protein sequence: CASRRSGNEQFF.

This clone was counted a few times. This rearrangement joins TRBV7-9 to TRBJ2-1, with D unclear. CDR1 and CDR2 (germline): SEHNR, FQNEAQ (reference sequence). The CDR3 has 11 amino acids. Trimming cost V 5 bases and J 9 bases, with 8 bases left between them. The CDR3 coding sequence is TGTGCCAGCAGCCCACCCGGTGAGCAGTTCTTC. It specifies CASSPPGEQFF.

This clone was counted only a few times. V is TRBV5-1 and J is TRBJ2-5; no definite D call. From germline, CDR1 is SGHRS and CDR2 YFSETQ. This CDR3 spans 12 amino acids. V was trimmed by 0 bases and J by 4 bases, leaving 4 bases between them. The chain's CDR3 is CASSLAIETQYF. The CDR3 DNA sequence: TGCGCCAGCAGCTTGGCCATAGAGACCCAGTACTTC.

This clone is a singleton in its sample. The genes are TRBV7-8 and TRBJ2-7; D unresolved. V was cut by 3 bases and J by 1 base, with 7 bases left in between. CDR1 is SGHVS and CDR2 is FQNEAQ in the germline V gene. The CDR3 runs to 13 residues. The CDR3 here is CASSFPGSYEQYF. As DNA, the CDR3 is TGTGCCAGCAGCTTCCCCGGGTCCTACGAGCAGTACTTC.

The chain recombines TRBV9 with TRBJ2-1; TRBD1 matches 7 bases. The germline CDR1 and CDR2 sequences are SGDLS and YYNGEE. The CDR3 is 15 residues long. V lost 4 bases, J lost 3 bases, and 7 bases stayed unmatched. The CDR3 region is CASSILGQVYNEQFF. The CDR3 region has the DNA TGTGCCAGCAGCATTCTCGGACAGGTCTACAATGAGCAGTTCTTC.

The chain combines TRBV5-1 with TRBJ2-5, with D unclear. The CDR3 covers 16 residues. The ends were cut back, 0 bases at V and 2 bases at J, with 14 bases in the middle. Germline loops: CDR1 SGHRS, CDR2 YFSETQ. In DNA, the CDR3 is TGCGCCAGCAGCTTGGTTTACGGACCACCGCAAGAGACCCAGTACTTC. Protein product: CASSLVYGPPQETQYF.

This clone was seen only once. This chain joins TRBV9 and TRBJ1-1; 9 bases agree with TRBD1. Germline assignment: CDR1 SGDLS and CDR2 YYNGEE. The CDR3 totals 17 residues. V shed 2 bases, J shed 1 base, and the junction held 9 bases outside the gene matches. CDR3 DNA: TGTGCCAGCAGCGTCCAGCCGGGACAGGGATCGAACACTGAAGCTTTCTTT. Residues: CASSVQPGQGSNTEAFF. Looking up the rest from reference TRBV9 and TRBJ1-1 gives the full variable domain: DSGVTQTPKHLITATGQRVTLRCSPRSGDLSVYWYQQSLDQGLQFLIQYYNGEERAKGNILERFSAQQFPDLHSELNLSSLELGDSALYFCASSVQPGQGSNTEAFFGQGTRLTVV.

In this sample, this clone turned up once. The chain links TRBV28 to TRBJ2-4; 8 bases line up with TRBD2. V was clipped by 6 bases and J by 7 bases; unmatched bases: 8. The germline gives CDR1 MDHEN, CDR2 SYDVKM. The CDR3 has 14 residues. The CDR3 DNA sequence: TGTGCCAGCAGGCCGGGACTAGGGGGGAACATTCAGTACTTC. It translates to CASRPGLGGNIQYF. Using reference TRBV28 and TRBJ2-4 for the parts outside the CDR3, the full variable domain is DVKVTQSSRYLVKRTGEKVFLECVQDMDHENMFWYRQDPGLGLRLIYFSYDVKMKEKGDIPEGYSVSREKKERFSLILESASTNQTSMYLCASRPGLGGNIQYFGAGTRLSVL.

The chain couples TRBV19 to TRBJ1-5; possible D gene TRBD1, 5 bases. Trimming shortened V by 3 bases and J by 2 bases, and 17 bases separated the two germline ends. The CDR3 consists of 17 residues. From germline, CDR1 is LNHDA and CDR2 SQIVND (reference sequence). The CDR3 DNA reads as TGTGCCAGTAGTATTGGGGACCTGCGACGAGGCAATCAGCCCCAGCATTTT. It codes for CASSIGDLRRGNQPQHF.